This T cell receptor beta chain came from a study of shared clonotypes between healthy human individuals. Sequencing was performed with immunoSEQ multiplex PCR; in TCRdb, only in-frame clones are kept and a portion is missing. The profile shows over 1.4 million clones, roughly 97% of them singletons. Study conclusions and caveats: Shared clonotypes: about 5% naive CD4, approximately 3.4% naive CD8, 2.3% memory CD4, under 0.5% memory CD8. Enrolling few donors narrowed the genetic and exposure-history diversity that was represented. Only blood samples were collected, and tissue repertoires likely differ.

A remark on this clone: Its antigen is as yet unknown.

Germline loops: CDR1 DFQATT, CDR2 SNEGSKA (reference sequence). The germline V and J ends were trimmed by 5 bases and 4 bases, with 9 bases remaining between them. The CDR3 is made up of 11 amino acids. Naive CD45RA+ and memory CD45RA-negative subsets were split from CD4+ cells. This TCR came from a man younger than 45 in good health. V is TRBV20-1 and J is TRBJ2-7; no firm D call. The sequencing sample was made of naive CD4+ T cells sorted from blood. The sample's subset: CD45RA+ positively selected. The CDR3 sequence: CSAVVLYEQYF. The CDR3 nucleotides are TGCAGTGCTGTAGTTCTTTACGAGCAGTACTTC.